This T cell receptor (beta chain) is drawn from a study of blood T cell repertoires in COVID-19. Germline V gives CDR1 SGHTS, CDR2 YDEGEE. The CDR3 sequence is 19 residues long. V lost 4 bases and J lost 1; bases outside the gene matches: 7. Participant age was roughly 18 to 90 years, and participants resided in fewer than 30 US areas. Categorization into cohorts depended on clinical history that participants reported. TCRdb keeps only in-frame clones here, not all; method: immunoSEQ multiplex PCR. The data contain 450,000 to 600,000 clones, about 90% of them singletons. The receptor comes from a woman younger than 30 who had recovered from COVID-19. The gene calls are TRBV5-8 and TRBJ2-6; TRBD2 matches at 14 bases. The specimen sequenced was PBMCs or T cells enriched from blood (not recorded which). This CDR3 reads CASSRTSGGPKSGANVLTF. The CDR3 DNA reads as TGTGCCAGCAGCCGGACTAGCGGGGGGCCCAAATCTGGGGCCAACGTCCTGACTTTC.